Below are 5 T cell receptor beta chains sequenced from a single sample in a study of blood T cell repertoires in COVID-19. Sequencing was performed with immunoSEQ multiplex PCR; in TCRdb, only in-frame clones are kept and a portion is missing. The sample records approximately 210,000 clones, approximately 84% being singletons. Specimen: peripheral blood. The receptors stem from a man in his fifties with COVID-19, enrolled during active disease.

V gene TRBV18 combines with J gene TRBJ2-1, with TRBD2 matching over 10 bases. Germline CDR1 is KGHSH and CDR2 is LQKENI. V dropped 1 base and J dropped 6; count of bases not matched to a gene: 3. This CDR3 is built from 15 residues. This chain's CDR3 is CASSPLLAGINEQFF. The CDR3 DNA is TGTGCCAGCTCACCACTACTAGCGGGAATCAATGAGCAGTTCTTC.

This chain links TRBV7-3 with TRBJ2-1; no clear D gene. Trimming pared 2 bases from V and 5 bases from J, leaving 7 bases between. Germline CDR1 SGHTA, CDR2 FQGTGA. CDR3 length equals 13 residues. The CDR3 nucleotides are TGTGCCAGCAGCTTACGGTACGACAATGAGCAGTTCTTC. Amino acid sequence: CASSLRYDNEQFF. Supplemented by reference TRBV7-3 and TRBJ2-1, the full variable domain reads GAGVSQTPSNKVTEKGKYVELRCDPISGHTALYWYRQSLGQGPEFLIYFQGTGAADDSGLPNDRFFAVRPEGSVSTLKIQRTERGDSAVYLCASSLRYDNEQFFGPGTRLTVL.

This chain joins TRBV27 and TRBJ1-5; 7 bases match TRBD1. This CDR3 has 14 residues. V shed 3 bases and J 7 bases; nucleotides not matched to a gene: 6. The germline V gene has CDR1 MNHEY and CDR2 SMNVEV (reference sequence). CDR3 sequence: CASSFGGGRQPQHF. In DNA form, the CDR3 reads TGTGCCAGCAGTTTTGGAGGGGGCAGGCAGCCCCAGCATTTT.

The chain links TRBV29-1 to TRBJ2-3, with D uncertain. V shed 0 bases and J shed 1 base, with 14 bases lying between them. Germline-derived CDR1 and CDR2 are SQVTM and ANQGSEA. The CDR3 spans 16 residues. Written as DNA, the CDR3 is TGCAGCGTTGAAGATCCCAACAGATTGGGCACAGATACGCAGTATTTT. It encodes CSVEDPNRLGTDTQYF.

The chain is built from TRBV7-9 and TRBJ2-1; D not resolved. The CDR3 contains 11 residues. In germline, CDR1 is SEHNR, CDR2 FQNEAQ (reference sequence). V was clipped by 4 bases and J by 10 bases, with 8 bases between them. CDR3 sequence (DNA): TGTGCCAGCAGCTCAACTTTAGAGCAGTTCTTC. This sequence encodes CASSSTLEQFF.